One sample yielded the 31 T cell receptor beta chains listed below, sequenced in a study of metastatic and nonmetastatic thyroid tumors (TCRdb year 2020). No patient had received any treatment before thyroid surgery. Library method: PCR. The run used an Illumina HiSeq 4000. TCRdb itself trimmed the public reads at Q25 with fastp, ran MiXCR and retained productive beta chains. The sample profile shows approximately 38,000 clones; about 17% of them were found once. The ten largest clones take up 3.8% of the sample. The material sequenced was blood. The receptor source for this set is a female donor with papillary thyroid cancer or a benign thyroid nodule (not recorded which). Some clones in this sample may be carry-over from other donors' samples.

Ten or more counts support this clone. The chain combines TRBV12-3 or TRBV12-4 with TRBJ2-6, with TRBD1 identical over 12 bases. The CDR3 loop spans 17 amino acids. V dropped 6 bases and J dropped 1; count of bases not matched to a gene: 4. CDR3 amino acids: CASSLGQGASGANVLTF. CDR3 bases: TGTGCCAGCAGCCTGGGACAGGGGGCGTCTGGGGCCAACGTCCTGACTTTC.

This clone came up many times. The chain couples TRBV20-1 to TRBJ2-7; 11 bases line up with TRBD2. The CDR3 contains 16 residues. J lost 3 bases, V lost 6 bases, and 13 bases had no gene match. Per germline, CDR1 DFQATT and CDR2 SNEGSKA (reference sequence). For the CDR3, the DNA is TGCAGTGCCTTCCCCCCTAGCGGGAGGCGGTTCTACGAGCAGTACTTC. It translates to CSAFPPSGRRFYEQYF.

This clone was counted ten times or more. The chain has TRBV7-3 and TRBJ2-3; no firm D call. This CDR3 spans 14 amino acids. The germline V gene has CDR1 SGHTA and CDR2 FQGTGA. V was clipped by 5 bases and J by 4 bases, with 13 bases between them. This CDR3 is CASSPGLVADTQYF. The CDR3 region has the DNA TGTGCCAGCAGCCCCGGGTTGGTGGCAGATACGCAGTATTTT.

This chain links TRBV7-8 with TRBJ2-7; D unclear. The ends were cut back, 3 bases at V and 2 bases at J, with 11 bases in the middle. Germline values: CDR1 SGHVS, CDR2 FQNEAQ. This CDR3 contains 14 residues. This chain's CDR3 is CASSFGAGAYEQYF. The CDR3 coding sequence is TGTGCCAGCAGCTTCGGAGCAGGAGCCTACGAGCAGTACTTC. The whole variable domain, filled in from reference TRBV7-8 and TRBJ2-7, reads GAGVSQSPRYKVAKRGQDVALRCDPISGHVSLFWYQQALGQGPEFLTYFQNEAQLDKSGLPSDRFFAERPEGSVSTLKIQRTQQEDSAVYLCASSFGAGAYEQYFGPGTRLTVT.

A note on this clone: A much larger clone differs from this one at a single base, so this may be a read error. The J gene is TRBJ2-2, the V gene TRBV7-3; TRBD1 might be the D (6 bases). Germline CDR1 is SGHTA and CDR2 is FQGTGA. CDR3 length equals 16 residues. V shed 5 bases and J shed 7 bases, with 20 bases lying between them. CDR3 region: CASSPSPVQGGGELFF. CDR3 DNA sequence: TGTGCCAGCAGCCCTTCTCCGGTACAGGGCGGCGGGGAGCTGTTTTTT.

By its share, this clone is medium-sized. This sample includes further DNA sequences coding for the same CDR3. J is TRBJ2-7 and V is TRBV30; the D is unclear. This CDR3 is built from 12 residues. The germline CDR1 and CDR2 sequences are GTSNPN and SVGIG (reference sequence). Trimming cost V 4 bases and J 0 bases, with 7 bases left between them. CDR3 sequence: CAWMADSYEQYF. In nucleotides, the CDR3 is TGTGCCTGGATGGCGGACTCCTACGAGCAGTACTTC.

For this clone: The junction and the germline gene differ at one end; a read error may be behind it. The chain uses TRBV11-2 and TRBJ2-1; 8 nucleotides match TRBD2. Germline V gene sequence: CDR1 SGHAT, CDR2 FQNNGV. The CDR3 runs to 17 residues. As DNA, the CDR3 is TGTTCCAGCATCCCAGGAGGTGGCCTAGCGGGTAGCGTTGAGCAGTTCTTC. It specifies CSSIPGGGLAGSVEQFF.

This clone was detected only a few times. A much larger clone sits a single nucleotide away, making a read error possible. The chain links TRBV20-1 to TRBJ2-3; tentative D call: TRBD2 (6 bases). CDR3 length equals 14 residues. Germline CDR1 and CDR2: DFQATT and SNEGSKA (reference sequence). The V and J ends lost 2 bases and 4 bases respectively, with 13 bases between them. In DNA, the CDR3 is TGCAGTGCTAGAATGGGCGGGATGGCAGATACGCAGTATTTT. Translation gives CSARMGGMADTQYF.

This clone was picked up many times. The V call is TRBV6-1, the J call TRBJ2-4, with D perhaps TRBD1 or TRBD2 (5 bases each). The germline gives CDR1 MNHNS, CDR2 SASEGT. The CDR3 runs to 14 residues. The V gene lost 7 bases and the J gene lost 8 bases, with 18 bases spanning the gap. The CDR3 is CASKGPRGGYIQYF. The CDR3 region has the DNA TGTGCCAGCAAGGGACCGAGAGGAGGATACATTCAGTACTTC.

This clone was counted at least ten times. This chain joins TRBV28 and TRBJ2-1; tentatively, D is TRBD2 (6 bases). The germline V gene has CDR1 MDHEN and CDR2 SYDVKM. The CDR3 totals 14 residues. V shed 3 bases and J shed 8 bases, with 14 bases lying between them. CDR3 amino acids: CASSFWGELYEQFF. The DNA of the CDR3 is TGTGCCAGCAGTTTTTGGGGGGAATTATATGAGCAGTTCTTC.

This clone was recorded at least ten times. J is TRBJ2-7 and V is TRBV20-1, with D tentatively TRBD2 (6 bases). The V end was cut by 1 base, the J end by 0 bases, with 10 bases between. The germline gives CDR1 DFQATT, CDR2 SNEGSKA (reference sequence). CDR3 length equals 14 residues. The chain's CDR3 is CSARVSGSSYEQYF. The CDR3 DNA is TGCAGTGCTAGAGTTAGCGGTAGCTCCTACGAGCAGTACTTC.

This clone was counted at least ten times. The rearrangement links TRBV10-3 to TRBJ1-4, with D possibly TRBD1 on 6 matching bases. CDR3 length: 14 residues. V dropped 4 bases and J dropped 2 bases, with 8 bases sitting between them. CDR1 is ENHRY and CDR2 is SYGVKD in the germline V gene. Here the CDR3 reads CAISAGATNEKLFF. The CDR3 DNA sequence: TGTGCCATCAGTGCGGGGGCGACTAATGAAAAACTGTTTTTT.

This clone has a count of ten or more. The chain links TRBV9 to TRBJ2-1; TRBD1 or TRBD2 may be the D gene (5 bases each). Trimming took 5 bases from V and 14 from J, leaving 17 bases between them. The length of the CDR3 is 12 residues. CDR1 SGDLS and CDR2 YYNGEE come from the germline V gene. In nucleotides, the CDR3 is TGTGCCAGCAGGGGGGATGCCCCCGCAGAGTTCTTC. It specifies CASRGDAPAEFF. Based on the CDR3 plus reference TRBV9 and TRBJ2-1, the full variable domain is DSGVTQTPKHLITATGQRVTLRCSPRSGDLSVYWYQQSLDQGLQFLIQYYNGEERAKGNILERFSAQQFPDLHSELNLSSLELGDSALYFCASRGDAPAEFFGPGTRLTVL.

This clone was detected many times. J is TRBJ1-6 and V is TRBV6-4; D possibly corresponds to TRBD1 (5 bases). In germline, CDR1 is MRHNA, CDR2 SNTAGT. Trimming stripped 6 bases from V and 7 bases from J, with 10 bases between. The CDR3 spans 13 residues. The CDR3 coding sequence is TGTGCCAGCAGCCCCGGGGGGAATTCACCCCTCCACTTT. Translated: CASSPGGNSPLHF.

This clone showed up many times. The rearrangement joins TRBV7-2 to TRBJ2-1; D not resolved. CDR3 length: 12 residues. V was shortened by 2 bases and J by 7 bases, with 6 bases between the two germline ends. CDR1 and CDR2 from the germline V gene are SGHTA and FQGNSA. CDR3 sequence reads: CASSLYGNEQFF. CDR3 DNA: TGTGCCAGCAGCTTATATGGGAATGAGCAGTTCTTC.

This clone showed up many times. The chain links TRBV5-6 to TRBJ1-1; D is uncertain. The CDR3 loop spans 14 amino acids. Trimming took off 1 base at V and 3 bases at J, with 10 bases between the two ends. Germline V gene data show CDR1 as SGHDT and CDR2 as YYEEEE. CDR3 nucleotide sequence: TGTGCCAGCAGCTTGAGACCGCAGGACACTGAAGCTTTCTTT. Translating it yields CASSLRPQDTEAFF.

At least ten counts were recorded for this clone. This chain links TRBV19 with TRBJ2-6, with 8 nucleotides matching TRBD1. J was trimmed by 7 bases and V by 6 bases; bases with no gene match: 11. The length of the CDR3 is 16 residues. Germline assignment: CDR1 LNHDA and CDR2 SQIVND (reference sequence). The CDR3 protein is CASSQSGTGTANVLTF. The CDR3 DNA reads TGTGCCAGTAGCCAATCGGGGACAGGTACTGCCAACGTCCTGACTTTC.

Many counts were recorded for this clone. The V call is TRBV4-2, the J call TRBJ2-5; 7 bases map to TRBD1. The V and J ends lost 0 bases and 2 bases, in that order; junction bases with no gene match: 3. The CDR3 runs to 15 residues. The germline V gene has CDR1 LGHNA and CDR2 YNFKEQ. CDR3 protein: CASSQEQGLQETQYF. CDR3 in DNA: TGTGCCAGCAGCCAAGAACAGGGGCTGCAAGAGACCCAGTACTTC.

As to this clone: Since the CDR3 does not end with the conserved phenylalanine or tryptophan, this likely comes from a read error. J is TRBJ2-7 and V is TRBV5-1, with 7 nucleotides matching TRBD1. This CDR3 is 13 amino acids long. Germline-derived CDR1 and CDR2 are SGHRS and YFSETQ. V lost 4 bases, J lost 3 bases, and 4 bases stayed unmatched. CDR3 bases: TGCGCCAGCAGCATTACAGGGGACTACGAGCAGTACCTC. It specifies CASSITGDYEQYL.

This clone was found many times. Here the CDR3 DNA reads TGCAGTGCTAAGGGTAATGGAAACACCATATATTTT. It translates to CSAKGNGNTIYF. This chain joins TRBV20-1 and TRBJ1-3; D ambiguous. The V and J ends lost 4 bases and 3 bases respectively, with 7 bases between them. In germline, CDR1 is DFQATT, CDR2 SNEGSKA (reference sequence). The length of the CDR3 is 12 residues.

This clone was recorded many times. One end of the junction is discordant with germline, which a read error may explain. In the same sample, other DNA sequences code for this CDR3. V usage is TRBV4-1 and J usage is TRBJ1-3; the D gene is possibly TRBD1 (6 bases). Germline loops: CDR1 MGHRA, CDR2 YSYEKL. This CDR3 contains 13 residues. The CDR3 DNA follows: TGCGCCAGCAGCCTCACCAGGGGAAACACTATATATTTT. This translates into CASSLTRGNTIYF.

There are many counts of this clone. V is TRBV20-1 and J is TRBJ2-1; D is possibly TRBD1 (6 bases). The germline CDR1 and CDR2 sequences are DFQATT and SNEGSKA (reference sequence). Trimming took off 0 bases at V and 7 bases at J, with 19 bases between the two ends. The CDR3 covers 16 residues. CDR3 amino acids: CSARDPQAGDRNEQFF. Written as DNA, the CDR3 is TGCAGTGCTAGAGATCCTCAGGCAGGGGATAGGAATGAGCAGTTCTTC.

This clone has ten or more counts. The V gene is TRBV9, the J gene TRBJ2-5, with 7 bases matching TRBD1. V trimming: 4 bases; J trimming: 4 bases; junction bases outside the gene matches: 7. Germline CDR1 SGDLS, CDR2 YYNGEE. The CDR3 has 14 residues. CDR3 nucleotide sequence: TGTGCCAGCAGCCCCACAGGGGATTTAGAGACCCAGTACTTC. It is translated as CASSPTGDLETQYF.

This clone occurred a few times. This chain connects TRBV6-1 to TRBJ1-6; weak D call: TRBD1 (5 bases). Trimming removed 3 bases from V and 0 bases from J, with 9 bases in between. The CDR3 spans 16 residues. Germline CDR1 and CDR2: MNHNS and SASEGT. The chain's CDR3 is CASSETESSYNSPLHF. The CDR3 DNA reads TGTGCCAGCAGTGAGACAGAGAGCTCCTATAATTCACCCCTCCACTTT.

The chain employs TRBV7-9 and TRBJ1-2, with 9 bases matching TRBD1. From germline, CDR1 is SEHNR and CDR2 FQNEAQ (reference sequence). The CDR3 loop spans 15 amino acids. Unmatched junction bases numbered 11, after V lost 8 bases and J lost 4 bases. The CDR3 loop is CASDEPGQGPYGYTF. CDR3 bases: TGTGCCAGCGACGAACCCGGACAGGGGCCCTATGGCTACACCTTC.

This clone was observed many times. The chain uses TRBV6-2 or TRBV6-3 and TRBJ2-3; D perhaps matches TRBD2 (5 bases). The CDR3 contains 15 residues. V was shortened by 6 bases and J by 1 base, with 14 bases between the two germline ends. CDR1 and CDR2 from the germline V gene are MNHEY and SVGEGT. The CDR3 DNA follows: TGTGCCAGCAGCCCCATGAGGGATGGCACAGATACGCAGTATTTT. Amino acid sequence: CASSPMRDGTDTQYF.

This clone was counted many times. The chain couples TRBV18 to TRBJ1-1; D uncertain. Trimming cost V 4 bases and J 7 bases, with 16 bases left between them. The CDR3 is made up of 14 amino acids. Germline assignment: CDR1 KGHSH and CDR2 LQKENI. CDR3 nucleotides: TGTGCCAGCTCACAACAGCGGGGTTTCGATGAAGCTTTCTTT. Residues: CASSQQRGFDEAFF.

This clone was picked up many times. The genes are TRBV10-1 and TRBJ1-2; D might be TRBD1 (5 bases). Germline CDR1 and CDR2: WNHNN and SYGVQD (reference sequence). This CDR3 contains 14 residues. The V end lost 3 bases, the J end lost 4 bases, and 12 bases lay between the germline ends. DNA of the CDR3: TGCGCCAGCAGTGATTTTGGGGCGGCCTATGGCTACACCTTC. It yields the protein CASSDFGAAYGYTF.

This clone was picked up many times. V usage is TRBV2 and J usage is TRBJ1-1; tentative D call: TRBD1 (6 bases). Germline-derived CDR1 and CDR2 are SNHLY and FYNNEI. The CDR3 has 14 residues. V was shortened by 6 bases and J by 1 base, with 12 bases between the two germline ends. In DNA form, the CDR3 reads TGTGCCAGCAGCTCACAGGGATGGAACACTGAAGCTTTCTTT. The encoded protein is CASSSQGWNTEAFF.

This clone was recorded at least ten times. This sequence joins TRBV5-1 and TRBJ2-1; the D is unclear. Germline V CDR1 and CDR2: SGHRS, YFSETQ. With 6 bases removed from V and 4 bases from J, the gap between germline ends came to 8 bases. The CDR3 covers 12 residues. CDR3 in amino acids: CASKPSYNEQFF. For the CDR3, the DNA is TGCGCCAGCAAGCCCAGTTACAATGAGCAGTTCTTC.

Ten or more counts support this clone. This sequence joins TRBV15 and TRBJ2-7; a weak D match, TRBD2 (6 bases). From germline, CDR1 is LNHNV and CDR2 YYDKDF (reference sequence). CDR3 length equals 13 residues. Trimming removed 4 bases from V and 3 bases from J, with 10 bases in between. In DNA form, the CDR3 reads TGTGCCACCAGCAAGACTAGGTACTACGAGCAGTACTTC. Its protein is CATSKTRYYEQYF.